The sequence of this T cell receptor beta chain was determined in a study of T cells in Graves' hyperthyroidism and ophthalmopathy. There are many counts of this clonotype. There were TCR beta CDR3 regions amplified from RNA transcripts. HTBI primers drove first-round RT-PCR of the TCR CDR3. MiXCR was run by TCRdb on the multiplex PCR reads, yielding one entry per CDR3 protein. In the table there are fewer than 350,000 distinct CDR3 sequences, 15% to 20% of which are singletons. This CDR3 comprises 13 residues. From germline, CDR1 is LGHDT and CDR2 YNNKEL (reference sequence). V trimming: 7 bases; J trimming: 4 bases; junction bases outside the gene matches: 3.

The sequenced sample consisted of blood. The TCR originated in a man in his fifties with Graves' ophthalmopathy. The chain employs TRBV3-1 and TRBJ2-1, with 8 bases that match TRBD2. CDR3 DNA: TGTGCCAGCACCGGGGGGGGGTACAATGAGCAGTTCTTC. This gives the protein CASTGGGYNEQFF.